This is a list of T cell receptor beta chains from one sample in a study of CD8+CD57+ T cells in acquired aplastic anemia. TCRdb processed the reads anew with MiXCR; each CDR3 protein has one entry. The sample has 100,000 to 150,000 distinct CDR3 sequences; 48% are singletons. The sequenced sample consisted of sorted CD4+, CD8+, or CD8+CD57+ T cells (not recorded which) from PBMCs. The receptors were gathered from a human donor in good health, serving as a control. Both conserved end residues are part of each CDR3. The D gene is left open where the match is weak. The listing skips clone size in some rows; elsewhere it reads once, few, many or a size class.

>many|TRBV6-1|TRBJ1-5|TRBD1
TGTGCCAGCAGCCCGGGACAGGCGACCCAGTTCTATCAGCCCCAGCATTTT
CASSPGQATQFYQPQHF
>-|TRBV15|TRBJ2-7|TRBD2
TGTGCCACCAGCAGAGTAGCGGGACTAGCCCCCTACGAGCAGTACTTC
CATSRVAGLAPYEQYF
>many|TRBV5-1|TRBJ1-2|-
TGCGCCAGCAGCCCTCGGGGAGAGCCCTACTATGGCTACACCTTC
CASSPRGEPYYGYTF
>-|TRBV2|TRBJ1-1|-
TGTGCCAGCAGTGAGGGGGGAACGAACACTGAAGCTTTCTTT
CASSEGGTNTEAFF
>many|TRBV6-5|TRBJ1-1|-
TGTGCCAGCACCAAACCCTTGATGAACACTGAAGCTTTCTTT
CASTKPLMNTEAFF
>-|TRBV7-2|TRBJ1-2|-
TGTGCCAGCAGCTTTCCCCCGAGCTATGGCTACACCTTC
CASSFPPSYGYTF
>-|TRBV7-9|TRBJ1-3|-
TGTGCCAGCAGCCCCACTGTGGAAAACACCATATATTTT
CASSPTVENTIYF
>few|TRBV29-1|TRBJ1-2|TRBD1
TGCAGCGTTGGACAGGGGGCCAGTAACTATGGCTACACCTTC
CSVGQGASNYGYTF
>-|TRBV15|TRBJ2-5|-
TGTGCCACCAGCGTTTACGGGACAAACAGGCAGGCCCAGTACTTC
CATSVYGTNRQAQYF
>-|TRBV6-1|TRBJ1-6|TRBD1
TGTGCCAGTGGGACAGGGGAGAATTCACCCCTCCACTTT
CASGTGENSPLHF
>few|TRBV24-1|TRBJ2-3|TRBD1
TGTGCCACCAGTGATTCAGGACAGGGGGATAGCACAGATACGCAGTATTTT
CATSDSGQGDSTDTQYF
>once|TRBV29-1|TRBJ1-2|-
TGCAGCGTTGAAGAAGGGGCTACTCATGAGGGGGGCTACACCTTC
CSVEEGATHEGGYTF
>many|TRBV20-1|TRBJ1-2|-
TGCAGTGCTAGAGATACCAACCGAGGGGATCGCTACACCTTC
CSARDTNRGDRYTF
>-|TRBV27|TRBJ1-4|-
TGTGCCAGCAGTTTAAGGGGGACTAATGAAAAACTGTTTTTT
CASSLRGTNEKLFF
>few|TRBV24-1|TRBJ2-3|-
TGTGCCACCAGTGATCCGGCCAACTCACCAGATACGCAGTATTTT
CATSDPANSPDTQYF
>many|TRBV20-1|TRBJ2-1|-
TGCAGTGCTAGAGAGGACAAGGGGGGCTACAATGAGCAGTTCTTC
CSAREDKGGYNEQFF
>-|TRBV19|TRBJ1-5|-
TGTGCCAGTAGTGTAGAGGGGCGGGGCAATCAGCCCCAGCATTTT
CASSVEGRGNQPQHF
>many|TRBV7-6|TRBJ2-1|-
TGTGCCAGCAGCTTTCACGACGGGGGGCCCCGGAATGAGCAGTTCTTC
CASSFHDGGPRNEQFF
>many|TRBV20-1|TRBJ1-2|-
TGCAGTGCTAGAGGCGGCTATGGCTACACCTTC
CSARGGYGYTF
>-|TRBV7-9|TRBJ1-6|TRBD1
TGTGCCAGCACGCCACGGGACAGGGATTCACCCCTCCACTTT
CASTPRDRDSPLHF
>-|TRBV15|TRBJ1-2|TRBD1
TGTGCCAGCAGCGTAGCTACAGGGGGCTATGGCTACACCTTC
CASSVATGGYGYTF
>-|TRBV6-1|TRBJ2-7|TRBD2
TGTGCCAGCAAGCGGGAGCTCTCCTACGAGCAGTACTTC
CASKRELSYEQYF
>few|TRBV29-1|TRBJ1-1|-
TGCAGCGTCGCCTTCCTCAATCTGGGGGACACTGAAGCTTTCTTT
CSVAFLNLGDTEAFF
>once|TRBV19|TRBJ2-1|TRBD2
TGTGCCACCAGGACTAGCGGGGGTTACAATGAGCAGTTCTTC
CATRTSGGYNEQFF
>-|TRBV15|TRBJ1-2|TRBD1
TGTGCCACCACCTCTCAGCAGGGGGCCTACTTC
CATTSQQGAYF
>many|TRBV19|TRBJ1-2|-
TGTGCCAGTAGTTTTAAAAGAATGAACTATGGCTACACCTTC
CASSFKRMNYGYTF
>many|TRBV27|TRBJ2-7|-
TGTGCCAGCAGAATAAAAGCGACCTCCTACGAGCAGTACTTC
CASRIKATSYEQYF
>many|TRBV20-1|TRBJ2-3|TRBD1
TGCAGTGCAACCGCCGGGACAGGGCGGACAGATACGCAGTATTTT
CSATAGTGRTDTQYF
>-|TRBV24-1|TRBJ2-2|-
TGTGCCACCGGAGCAGGGGCGAACACCGGGGAGCTGTTTTTT
CATGAGANTGELFF
>-|TRBV24-1|TRBJ2-3|TRBD2
TGTGCCACCAGTTCGGCGGGGGAGGCAGATACGCAGTATTTT
CATSSAGEADTQYF
>-|TRBV25-1|TRBJ2-7|TRBD2
TGTGCCAGCAGCCCTTCTAGCGGACCTTCCTACGAGCAGTACTTC
CASSPSSGPSYEQYF
>many|TRBV5-1|TRBJ1-2|-
TGCGCCAGCAGCTTGTACACGGGGCTCTATGGCTACACCTTC
CASSLYTGLYGYTF
>-|TRBV10-3|TRBJ2-5|TRBD2
TGTGCCACCAGCCGCGGGACTAGCGGATTCCAAGAGACCCAGTACTTC
CATSRGTSGFQETQYF
>many|TRBV6-5|TRBJ2-1|-
TGTGCCAGCAGTTACTCGGGACGGACAACGGATGAGCAGTTCTTC
CASSYSGRTTDEQFF
>many|TRBV6-1|TRBJ1-3|-
TGTGCCAGCAGGGGATCTGGAAACACCATATATTTT
CASRGSGNTIYF
>many|TRBV19|TRBJ2-3|TRBD1
TGTGCCAGTAGCCGGGAGGACAGGGGCCCAGATACGCAGTATTTT
CASSREDRGPDTQYF
>-|TRBV24-1|TRBJ2-1|-
TGTGCCACCAGTGACCCGGGGACGGGCTTTGAGCAGTTCTTC
CATSDPGTGFEQFF
>many|TRBV7-8|TRBJ1-1|-
TGTGCCAGCAGCCCGCGGGGCACTGAAGCTTTCTTT
CASSPRGTEAFF
>few|TRBV2|TRBJ1-5|TRBD1
TGTGCCAGCAGCGCGGACAGGGACTACAATCAGCCCCAGCATTTT
CASSADRDYNQPQHF
>many|TRBV20-1|TRBJ1-2|TRBD1
TGCAGTGCTCTATCACAGGGGGCGCAAGGCTACACCTTC
CSALSQGAQGYTF
>-|TRBV29-1|TRBJ1-2|-
TGCAGCGTTCTCCTGCAGGATTATGGCTACACCTTC
CSVLLQDYGYTF
>few|TRBV10-3|TRBJ1-6|TRBD1
TGTGCCATCAGGGGACAGGGAGGCAATTCACCCCTCCACTTT
CAIRGQGGNSPLHF
>many|TRBV6-1|TRBJ2-7|-
TGTGCCAGCAGTGAAGCGGAACCCCCGGGACAATACGAGCAGTACTTC
CASSEAEPPGQYEQYF
>-|TRBV2|TRBJ1-2|-
TGTGCCAGCAGGAGGCGAGGGTCTAACTATGGCTACACCTTC
CASRRRGSNYGYTF
>-|TRBV11-3|TRBJ2-5|-
TGTGCCAGCGGAACAGGGGAGACCCAGTACTTC
CASGTGETQYF
>-|TRBV29-1|TRBJ1-2|TRBD1
TGCAGCGTTGAAGCCCTAGGGACAGGGCGTAACTATGGCTACACCTTC
CSVEALGTGRNYGYTF
>-|TRBV20-1|TRBJ2-3|TRBD1
TGCAGTGCGCGGACAGGAATGCCAGATACGCAGTATTTT
CSARTGMPDTQYF
>many|TRBV6-1|TRBJ1-2|TRBD1
TGTGCCAGCAGGAGGGAGGGACAGCCCAACTATGGCTACACCTTC
CASRREGQPNYGYTF
>many|TRBV7-2|TRBJ2-1|TRBD2
TGTGCCAGCAGCTTAGATAGGCGAGCGGGGGGGATTTTCTTC
CASSLDRRAGGIFF
>many|TRBV29-1|TRBJ1-1|-
TGCAGCGTTGCGGGACACCCCGGGGGAAACACTGAAGCTTTCTTT
CSVAGHPGGNTEAFF
>many|TRBV11-3|TRBJ2-4|-
TGTGCCAGCAGCTTAGCAGAAAACATTCAGTACTTC
CASSLAENIQYF
>many|TRBV24-1|TRBJ2-1|-
TGTGCCACCGATCGATCTGGAAATGAGCAGTTCTTC
CATDRSGNEQFF
>many|TRBV7-2|TRBJ1-1|TRBD1
TGTGCCAGCAGCTCCCGACAGGGGCGAACTGAAGCTTTCTTT
CASSSRQGRTEAFF
>-|TRBV9|TRBJ1-6|-
TGTGCCAGCAGCGTTGTGGCAGGTGGAAATTCACCCCTCCACTTT
CASSVVAGGNSPLHF
>many|TRBV11-2|TRBJ1-4|-
TGTGCCAGCAGCCCAAGGGGGAAGGGACGACCTAATGAAAAACTGTTTTTT
CASSPRGKGRPNEKLFF